The following is a T cell receptor (beta chain) sequence with its context. Its matching antigen is unknown. The sample belongs to a study of cytomegalovirus exposure and HLA in healthy donors. Findings of the study overall: Most sequenced TCRs were rare (though some public TCRs occurred in many donors).

Trimming left V 3 bases short and J 4 bases short, with 9 bases between. From germline, CDR1 is WSHSY and CDR2 SAAADI. This CDR3 contains 13 residues. Assay used: immunoSEQ multiplex PCR; TCRdb lists only in-frame clones, some missing. The sample has 47,000 or so clones; about 90% are singletons. This sequence was found in a man younger than 35 in good health and CMV-seronegative. The chain links TRBV10-2 to TRBJ1-2, with a tentative D call TRBD1 (5 bases). The source material was PBMCs. The CDR3 DNA sequence: TGCGCCAGCAGTGAACGGGGGTTCTATGGCTACACCTTC. It codes for CASSERGFYGYTF.